The subject of this entry is one T cell receptor (beta chain). Its specificity is unknown. Assay used: immunoSEQ multiplex PCR; TCRdb lists only in-frame clones, some missing. In the table there are 100,000 to 150,000 clones, roughly nine tenths of which are singletons. The data derive from a study of T cell responses to AZD1222 COVID-19 vaccine. Study observations and caveats: Among vaccine-associated CD4 TCRs, coverage spanned spike, with dominance at 160-218 and 743-854. Researchers took repertoire samples only after the peak T cell response had come. A reported finding is that nearly half of spike-specific TCRs target unmutated variant regions.

This CDR3 is 17 amino acids long. The source of this sequence is an adult in good health. This material consisted of peripheral blood, taken on day 0 of AZD1222 vaccination. The chain is built from TRBV21-1 and TRBJ2-5; the D call of TRBD2 is as the table states it, not checked on the DNA. TRBV21-1 constitutes a pseudogene. The CDR3 sequence: CASSKALSLAGAGAQYF. The CDR3, as DNA: TGTGCCAGCAGCAAAGCGCTCTCACTAGCGGGGGCCGGGGCCCAGTACTTC.